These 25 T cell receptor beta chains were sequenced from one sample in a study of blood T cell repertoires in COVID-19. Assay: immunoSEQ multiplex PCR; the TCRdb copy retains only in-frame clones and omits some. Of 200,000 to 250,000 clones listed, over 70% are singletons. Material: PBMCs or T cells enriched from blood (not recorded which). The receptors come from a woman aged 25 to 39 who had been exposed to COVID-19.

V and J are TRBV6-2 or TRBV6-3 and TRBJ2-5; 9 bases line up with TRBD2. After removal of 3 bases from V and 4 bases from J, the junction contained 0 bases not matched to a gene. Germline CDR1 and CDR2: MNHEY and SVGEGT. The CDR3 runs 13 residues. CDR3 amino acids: CASSYSGRETQYF. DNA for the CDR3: TGTGCCAGCAGTTATAGCGGGAGAGAGACCCAGTACTTC.

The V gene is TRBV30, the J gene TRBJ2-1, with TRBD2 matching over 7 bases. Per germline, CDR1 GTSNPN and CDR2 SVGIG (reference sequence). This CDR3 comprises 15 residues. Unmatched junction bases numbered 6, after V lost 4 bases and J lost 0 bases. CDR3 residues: CAWTALAGSYNEQFF. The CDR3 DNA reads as TGTGCCTGGACGGCCTTAGCGGGCTCCTACAATGAGCAGTTCTTC.

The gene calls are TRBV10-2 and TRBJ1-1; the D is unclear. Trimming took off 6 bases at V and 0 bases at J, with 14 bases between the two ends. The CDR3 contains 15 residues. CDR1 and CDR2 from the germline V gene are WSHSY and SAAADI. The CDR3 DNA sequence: TGCGCCAGCAGGGACGTTCGCGGGGTGAACACTGAAGCTTTCTTT. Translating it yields CASRDVRGVNTEAFF.

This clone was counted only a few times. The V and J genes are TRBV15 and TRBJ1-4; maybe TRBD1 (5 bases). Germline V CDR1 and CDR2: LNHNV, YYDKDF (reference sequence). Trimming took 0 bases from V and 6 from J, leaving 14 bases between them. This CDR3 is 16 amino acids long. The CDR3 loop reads CATSRDQLEGDEKLFF. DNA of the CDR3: TGTGCCACCAGCAGAGATCAATTGGAAGGGGATGAAAAACTGTTTTTT.

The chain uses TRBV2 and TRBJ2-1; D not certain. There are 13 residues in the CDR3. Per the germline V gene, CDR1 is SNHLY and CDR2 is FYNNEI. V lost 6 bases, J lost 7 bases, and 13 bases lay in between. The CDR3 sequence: CASRVSRINEQFF. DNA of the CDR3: TGTGCCAGCAGGGTCAGTCGTATAAATGAGCAGTTCTTC.

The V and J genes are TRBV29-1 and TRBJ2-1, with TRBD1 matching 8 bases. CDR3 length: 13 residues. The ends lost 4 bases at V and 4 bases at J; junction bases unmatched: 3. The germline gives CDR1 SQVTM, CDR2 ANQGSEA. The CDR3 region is CSVGRTGYNEQFF. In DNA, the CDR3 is TGCAGCGTTGGCAGGACAGGGTACAATGAGCAGTTCTTC.

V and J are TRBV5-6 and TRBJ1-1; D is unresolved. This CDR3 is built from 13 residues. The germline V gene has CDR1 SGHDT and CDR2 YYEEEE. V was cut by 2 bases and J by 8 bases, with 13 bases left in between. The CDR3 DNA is TGTGCCAGCAGCTTTCGAAGCGGGAACGAAGCTTTCTTT. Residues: CASSFRSGNEAFF.

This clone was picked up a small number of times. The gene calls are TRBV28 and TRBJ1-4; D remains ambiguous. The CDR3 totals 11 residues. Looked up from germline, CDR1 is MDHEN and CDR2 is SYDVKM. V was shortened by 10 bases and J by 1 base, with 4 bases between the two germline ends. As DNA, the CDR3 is TGTGCCATCCAAACTAATGAAAAACTGTTTTTT. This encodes CAIQTNEKLFF.

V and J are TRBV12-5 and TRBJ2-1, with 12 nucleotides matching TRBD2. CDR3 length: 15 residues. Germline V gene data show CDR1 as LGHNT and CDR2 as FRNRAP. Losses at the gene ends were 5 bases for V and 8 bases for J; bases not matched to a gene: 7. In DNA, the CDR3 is TGTGCTAGTGGTCCCAAACTAGCGGGGGGCTATGAGCAGTTCTTC. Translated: CASGPKLAGGYEQFF. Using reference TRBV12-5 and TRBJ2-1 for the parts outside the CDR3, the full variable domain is DARVTQTPRHKVTEMGQEVTMRCQPILGHNTVFWYRQTMMQGLELLAYFRNRAPLDDSGMPKDRFSAEMPDATLATLKIQPSEPRDSAVYFCASGPKLAGGYEQFFGPGTRLTVL.

The CDR3 loop reads CASSIDRGRTMNTEAFF. Written as DNA, the CDR3 is TGTGCCAGTAGTATTGACAGGGGCCGGACCATGAACACTGAAGCTTTCTTT. V gene TRBV19 combines with J gene TRBJ1-1, with 8 bases that match TRBD1. V gave up 3 bases and J gave up 0 bases; unmatched junction bases: 9. This CDR3 contains 17 residues. The germline V gene has CDR1 LNHDA and CDR2 SQIVND (reference sequence). Filled out from reference TRBV19 and TRBJ1-1, the complete variable domain reads DGGITQSPKYLFRKEGQNVTLSCEQNLNHDAMYWYRQDPGQGLRLIYYSQIVNDFQKGDIAEGYSVSREKKESFPLTVTSAQKNPTAFYLCASSIDRGRTMNTEAFFGQGTRLTVV.

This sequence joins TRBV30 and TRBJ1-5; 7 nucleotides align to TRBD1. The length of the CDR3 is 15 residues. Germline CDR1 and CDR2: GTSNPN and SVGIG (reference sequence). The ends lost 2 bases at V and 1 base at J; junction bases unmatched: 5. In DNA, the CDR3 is TGTGCCTGGAGTTTGGAACAGGGGAGCAATCAGCCCCAGCATTTT. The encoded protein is CAWSLEQGSNQPQHF.

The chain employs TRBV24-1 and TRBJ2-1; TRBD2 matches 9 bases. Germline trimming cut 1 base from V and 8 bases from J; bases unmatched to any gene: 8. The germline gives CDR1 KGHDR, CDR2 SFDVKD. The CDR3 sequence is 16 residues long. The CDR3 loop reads CATSDFGGRAEDEQFF. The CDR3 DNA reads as TGTGCCACCAGTGATTTTGGCGGGAGGGCCGAGGATGAGCAGTTCTTC.

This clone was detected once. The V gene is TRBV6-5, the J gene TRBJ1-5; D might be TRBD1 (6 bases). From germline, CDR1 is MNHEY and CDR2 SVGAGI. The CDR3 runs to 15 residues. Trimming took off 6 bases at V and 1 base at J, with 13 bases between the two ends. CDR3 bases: TGTGCCAGCAGCGACCTTGGACAGAGCAATCAGCCCCAGCATTTT. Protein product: CASSDLGQSNQPQHF.

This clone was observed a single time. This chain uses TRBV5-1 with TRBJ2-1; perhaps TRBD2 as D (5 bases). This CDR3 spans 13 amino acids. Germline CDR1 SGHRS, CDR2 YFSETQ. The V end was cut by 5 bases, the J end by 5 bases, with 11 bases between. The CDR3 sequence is CASSRTGDNEQFF. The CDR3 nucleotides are TGCGCCAGCAGTAGGACTGGAGACAATGAGCAGTTCTTC.

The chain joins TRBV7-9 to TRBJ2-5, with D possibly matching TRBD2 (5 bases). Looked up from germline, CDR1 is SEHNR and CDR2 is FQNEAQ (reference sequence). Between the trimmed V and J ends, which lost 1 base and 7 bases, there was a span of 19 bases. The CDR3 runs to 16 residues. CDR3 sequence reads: CASSLDSFLGEGTQYF. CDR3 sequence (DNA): TGTGCCAGCAGCTTAGACTCGTTTCTAGGAGAGGGGACCCAGTACTTC.

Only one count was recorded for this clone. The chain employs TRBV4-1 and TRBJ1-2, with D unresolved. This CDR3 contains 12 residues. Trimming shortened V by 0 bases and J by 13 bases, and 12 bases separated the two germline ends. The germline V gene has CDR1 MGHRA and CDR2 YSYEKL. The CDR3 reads CASSQDRAGRTF. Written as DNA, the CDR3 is TGCGCCAGCAGCCAAGATAGGGCGGGTCGCACCTTC.

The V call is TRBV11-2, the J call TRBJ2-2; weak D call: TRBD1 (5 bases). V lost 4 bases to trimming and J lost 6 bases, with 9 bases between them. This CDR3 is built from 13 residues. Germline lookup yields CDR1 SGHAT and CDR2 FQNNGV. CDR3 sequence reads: CASSSWGAGELFF. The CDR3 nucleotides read TGTGCCAGCAGCTCCTGGGGCGCCGGGGAGCTGTTTTTT.

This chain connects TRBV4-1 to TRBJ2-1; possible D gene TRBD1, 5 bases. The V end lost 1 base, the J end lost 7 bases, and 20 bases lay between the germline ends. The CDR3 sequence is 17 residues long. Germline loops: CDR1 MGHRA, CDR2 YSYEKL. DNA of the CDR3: TGCGCCAGCAGCCAAGTTGGGGCCAGACAAAGGTGGAATGAGCAGTTCTTC. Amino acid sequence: CASSQVGARQRWNEQFF.

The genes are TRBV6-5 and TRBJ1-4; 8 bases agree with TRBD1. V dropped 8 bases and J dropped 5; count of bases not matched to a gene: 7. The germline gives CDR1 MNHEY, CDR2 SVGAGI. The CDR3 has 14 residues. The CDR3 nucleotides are TGTGCCAGCTTTACAGGGGGAAGGAATGAAAAACTGTTTTTT. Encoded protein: CASFTGGRNEKLFF.

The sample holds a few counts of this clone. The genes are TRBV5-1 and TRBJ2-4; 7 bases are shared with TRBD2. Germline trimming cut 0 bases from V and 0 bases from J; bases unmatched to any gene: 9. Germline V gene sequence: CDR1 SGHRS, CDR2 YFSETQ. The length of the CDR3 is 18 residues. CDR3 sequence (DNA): TGCGCCAGCAGCTTGGCTTCTAGCGGCCACTTAGCCAAAAACATTCAGTACTTC. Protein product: CASSLASSGHLAKNIQYF.

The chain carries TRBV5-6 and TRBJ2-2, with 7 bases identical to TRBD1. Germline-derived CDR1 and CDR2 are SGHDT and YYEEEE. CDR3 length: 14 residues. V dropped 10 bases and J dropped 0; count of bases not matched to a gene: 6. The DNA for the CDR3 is TGTGCCGCACACAGGGGCACGAACACCGGGGAGCTGTTTTTT. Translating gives CAAHRGTNTGELFF.

CDR3 region: CASSPLAGPTDTQYF. DNA for the CDR3: TGCGCCAGCAGCCCCTTAGCGGGACCCACAGATACGCAGTATTTT. The rearrangement uses TRBV5-1 and TRBJ2-3; 8 bases fit TRBD2. Trimming cost V 4 bases and J 2 bases; bases outside gene matches: 6. The CDR3 contains 15 residues. CDR1 is SGHRS and CDR2 is YFSETQ in the germline V gene.

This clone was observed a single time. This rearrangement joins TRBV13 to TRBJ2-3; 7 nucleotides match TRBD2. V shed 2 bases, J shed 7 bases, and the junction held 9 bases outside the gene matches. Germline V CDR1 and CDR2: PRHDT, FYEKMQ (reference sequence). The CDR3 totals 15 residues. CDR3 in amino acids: CASSLRALAANTQYF. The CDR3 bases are TGTGCCAGCAGCTTAAGGGCCCTAGCGGCCAATACGCAGTATTTT.

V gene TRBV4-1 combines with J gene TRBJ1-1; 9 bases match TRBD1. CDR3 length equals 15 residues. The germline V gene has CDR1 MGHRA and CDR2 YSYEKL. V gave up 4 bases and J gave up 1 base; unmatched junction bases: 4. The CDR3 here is CASSPLDRGNTEAFF. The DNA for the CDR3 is TGCGCCAGCAGCCCCCTGGACAGGGGGAACACTGAAGCTTTCTTT.

The CDR3 nucleotides read TGTGCCAGTAGTATAGTACCACAGGGTAAATCACCCCTCCACTTT. This translates into CASSIVPQGKSPLHF. The rearrangement links TRBV19 to TRBJ1-6; D perhaps matches TRBD1 (6 bases). Germline assignment: CDR1 LNHDA and CDR2 SQIVND (reference sequence). CDR3 length equals 15 residues. V lost 1 base to trimming and J lost 10 bases, with 14 bases between them.